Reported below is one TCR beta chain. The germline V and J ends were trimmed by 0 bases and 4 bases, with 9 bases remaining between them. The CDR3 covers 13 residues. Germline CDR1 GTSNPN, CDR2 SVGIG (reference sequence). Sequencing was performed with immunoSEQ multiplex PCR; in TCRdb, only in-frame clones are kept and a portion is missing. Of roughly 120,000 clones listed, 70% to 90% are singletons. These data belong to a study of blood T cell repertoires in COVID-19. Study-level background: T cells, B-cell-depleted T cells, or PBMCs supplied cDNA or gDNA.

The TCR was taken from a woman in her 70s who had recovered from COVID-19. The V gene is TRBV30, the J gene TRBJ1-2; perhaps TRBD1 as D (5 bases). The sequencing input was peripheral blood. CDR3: CAWSVQGSYGYTF. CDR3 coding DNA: TGTGCCTGGAGTGTTCAGGGATCCTATGGCTACACCTTC.